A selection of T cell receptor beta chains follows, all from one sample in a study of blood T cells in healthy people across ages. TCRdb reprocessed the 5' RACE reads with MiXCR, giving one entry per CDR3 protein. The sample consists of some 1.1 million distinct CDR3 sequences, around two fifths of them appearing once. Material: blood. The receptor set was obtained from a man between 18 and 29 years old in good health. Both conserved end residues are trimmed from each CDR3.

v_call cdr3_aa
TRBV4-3 ASSQVWDRGNEQF
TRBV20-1 SARETGTTNTEAF
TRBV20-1 SAQTPGTLNEKLF
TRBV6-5 ASRRTGSADTQY
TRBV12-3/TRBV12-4 ASSPRPGRNEQY
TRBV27 ASSGPSSSYNEQF
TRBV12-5 ASGVTVAQETQY
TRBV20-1 SARDGPGFEGTEAF
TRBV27 ASSSRSGGSYNEQF
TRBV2 ASSGSRDRRDFLGGELF
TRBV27 ASSFTRLVGYNEQF
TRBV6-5 ASSYSSTADAQY
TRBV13 ASSLSGKTYEQY
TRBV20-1 SAGTSGVGPRDEQY
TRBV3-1 ASSQGTGAIADTQY
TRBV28 ASSFAGEDQETQY
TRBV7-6 ASGLASGSYNEQY
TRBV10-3 AISEFFGQGIQPQH
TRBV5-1 ASSLGGTSFGNEQF